A selection of T cell receptor beta chains follows, all from one sample in a study of cytomegalovirus exposure and HLA in healthy donors. Produced via immunoSEQ multiplex PCR; TCRdb's table is partial and in-frame only. This sample has about 120,000 clones; around 68% occur once, and the top ten carry 4.2%. What was sequenced was PBMCs. These receptors all come from a woman in her 40s in good health and CMV-seropositive. The CDR3 runs from the conserved cysteine through the conserved F or W. Each record gives: clone size, D gene, V gene, J gene, CDR3 protein, CDR3 DNA. The D gene is left open where the match is weak. Size is stated for part of the rows, as once, few or many counts, or as a class when the clone is expanded.

>.|TRBD1|TRBV29-1|TRBJ1-2
CSYSSDRGIYGYTF
TGCAGCTACTCATCGGACAGGGGTATCTATGGCTACACCTTC
>once|TRBD1|TRBV28|TRBJ2-1
CASSFRQGPRYNEQFF
TGTGCCAGCAGCTTCAGACAGGGCCCACGCTACAATGAGCAGTTCTTC
>once|TRBD1|TRBV14|TRBJ1-3
CASSRQGSGNTIYF
TGTGCCAGCAGCCGACAGGGGTCTGGAAACACCATATATTTT
>.|TRBD1|TRBV30|TRBJ1-1
CAWSVDIPQGARTEAFF
TGTGCCTGGAGTGTAGATATTCCGCAGGGGGCGAGGACTGAAGCTTTCTTT
>.|TRBD1|TRBV29-1|TRBJ1-1
CSVGTGETEAFF
TGCAGCGTTGGGACAGGGGAAACTGAAGCTTTCTTT
>.|.|TRBV7-3|TRBJ2-1
CASSLTVTYPYNEQFF
TGTGCCAGCAGCTTAACGGTAACATACCCTTACAATGAGCAGTTCTTC
>.|.|TRBV4-2|TRBJ2-1
CASSQLTSNAEQFF
TGTGCCAGCAGCCAGCTGACTAGTAACGCTGAGCAGTTCTTC
>.|TRBD1|TRBV13|TRBJ1-1
CASSLGLGTVNTEAFF
TGTGCCAGCAGCTTAGGCCTTGGGACAGTGAACACTGAAGCTTTCTTT
>.|TRBD1|TRBV19|TRBJ1-2
CASSGTGIMGDGYTF
TGTGCCAGTAGCGGGACAGGGATAATGGGAGATGGCTACACCTTC
>.|.|TRBV5-1|TRBJ1-1
CASSPRTQNTEAFF
TGCGCCAGCAGTCCCAGGACACAGAACACTGAAGCTTTCTTT
>once|TRBD2|TRBV6-1|TRBJ2-4
CASSELAENIQYF
TGTGCCAGCAGTGAGCTAGCGGAAAACATTCAGTACTTC
>.|TRBD2|TRBV4-1|TRBJ2-7
CASSQTGTSGIYEQYF
TGCGCCAGCAGCCAAACCGGGACTAGCGGGATTTACGAGCAGTACTTC
>.|.|TRBV5-4|TRBJ2-5
CASSLAFGSKGETQYF
TGTGCCAGCAGCTTGGCCTTCGGGAGTAAGGGGGAGACCCAGTACTTC
>once|.|TRBV14|TRBJ2-3
CASSLYRGGRTDTQYF
TGTGCCAGCAGCCTTTACAGGGGAGGTAGGACAGATACGCAGTATTTT
>.|TRBD2|TRBV9|TRBJ2-5
CASSLTSGGASLETQYF
TGTGCCAGCAGCCTTACTAGCGGGGGGGCAAGCTTGGAGACCCAGTACTTC
>.|TRBD1|TRBV9|TRBJ2-7
CASSVSGGPTYEQYF
TGTGCCAGCAGCGTCTCAGGGGGCCCAACCTACGAGCAGTACTTC
>.|TRBD1|TRBV27|TRBJ2-4
CASRRQGENIQYF
TGTGCCAGCAGACGACAGGGCGAAAACATTCAGTACTTC
>few|TRBD2|TRBV7-9|TRBJ2-1
CASSTTGTSGSYNEQFF
TGTGCCAGCAGCACGACCGGGACTAGCGGTTCCTACAATGAGCAGTTCTTC
>.|.|TRBV30|TRBJ2-1
CAWEVQTLMNPYNEQFF
TGTGCCTGGGAGGTACAAACTCTCATGAACCCCTACAATGAGCAGTTCTTC
>.|.|TRBV19|TRBJ2-2
CASSIISSVELFF
TGTGCCAGTAGTATAATTTCCTCTGTGGAGCTGTTTTTT
>once|TRBD1|TRBV30|TRBJ1-2
CAWSVPQGRGYTF
TGTGCCTGGAGTGTACCACAGGGGAGAGGCTACACCTTC
>.|.|TRBV9|TRBJ2-1
CASSFSSRAEQFF
TGTGCCAGCAGCTTCTCCTCCAGGGCTGAGCAGTTCTTC
>.|.|TRBV4-2|TRBJ2-7
CASSQGGAYEQYF
TGTGCCAGCAGCCAAGGGGGAGCCTACGAGCAGTACTTC
>.|.|TRBV4-3|TRBJ2-1
CASSPRLEAYNEQFF
TGCGCCAGCAGCCCAAGGTTGGAGGCCTACAATGAGCAGTTCTTC
>.|.|TRBV6-5|TRBJ2-3
CASSPWGERDTQYF
TGTGCCAGCAGCCCGTGGGGGGAGAGGGATACGCAGTATTTT
>.|TRBD1|TRBV19|TRBJ2-1
CASNLPGGARGNEQFF
TGTGCCAGTAATCTTCCAGGGGGCGCGAGAGGCAATGAGCAGTTCTTC
>.|.|TRBV7-9|TRBJ2-1
CASSLGGRGIYNEQFF
TGTGCCAGCAGCTTAGGTGGGAGGGGGATCTACAATGAGCAGTTCTTC
>.|TRBD1|TRBV7-8|TRBJ2-4
CASSSLGQSSVAKNIQYF
TGTGCCAGCAGCTCCCTGGGACAGTCCTCCGTAGCCAAAAACATTCAGTACTTC
>.|TRBD2|TRBV5-4|TRBJ2-3
CASSSRSGGSTDTQYF
TGTGCCAGCAGCTCTCGGAGCGGGGGCAGCACAGATACGCAGTATTTT
>few|.|TRBV5-1|TRBJ1-1
CASSPSSAGSEAFF
TGCGCCAGCAGCCCAAGCAGTGCGGGATCTGAAGCTTTCTTT
>once|.|TRBV27|TRBJ2-3
CASSLIPVAGITDTQYF
TGTGCCAGCAGTTTAATCCCAGTCGCAGGGATCACAGATACGCAGTATTTT
>.|.|TRBV21-1|TRBJ1-4
CASSKGKGTVNCVNEKLFF
TGTGCCAGCAGCAAAGGAAAAGGGACAGTTAACTGTGTTAATGAAAAACTGTTTTTT